The 12 T cell receptor beta chains reported below all come from one sample, sequenced in a study of cytomegalovirus exposure and HLA in healthy donors. Only in-frame clones appear in the TCRdb table, and some are missing; sequencing was by immunoSEQ multiplex PCR. The sample holds around 160,000 clones, around four fifths seen once. The sequencing sample was made of PBMCs. These receptors all stem from a man aged 25 to 40 in good health and CMV-seropositive.

This clone was seen just once. The V gene is TRBV2, the J gene TRBJ2-7; TRBD1 is a possible D gene (6 bases). The germline V and J ends were trimmed by 6 bases and 2 bases, with 11 bases remaining between them. Germline V gene data show CDR1 as SNHLY and CDR2 as FYNNEI. The CDR3 is 13 residues long. CDR3 residues: CASRWTAAYEQYF. The CDR3 coding sequence is TGTGCCAGCAGATGGACAGCAGCCTACGAGCAGTACTTC.

J is TRBJ2-7 and V is TRBV15; no clear D. Germline V gives CDR1 LNHNV, CDR2 YYDKDF (reference sequence). Trimming removed 1 base at V and 7 bases at J, with 11 bases between. The length of the CDR3 is 13 residues. The CDR3 sequence is CATSRAPPREQYF. CDR3 in DNA: TGTGCCACCAGCAGAGCCCCTCCCAGAGAGCAGTACTTC.

This chain links TRBV2 with TRBJ1-4; 10 bases match TRBD1. This CDR3 has 14 amino acids. In germline, CDR1 is SNHLY, CDR2 FYNNEI. Trimming cost V 7 bases and J 8 bases; bases outside gene matches: 7. DNA of the CDR3: TGTGCCAGCACTGTGACAGGGGGCGGGGAAAAACTGTTTTTT. This encodes CASTVTGGGEKLFF.

CDR3 protein: CASSVLAGGPETQYF. The DNA of the CDR3 is TGTGCCAGCAGCGTACTAGCGGGGGGGCCGGAGACCCAGTACTTC. This chain links TRBV9 with TRBJ2-5, with 12 nucleotides matching TRBD2. Germline V gives CDR1 SGDLS, CDR2 YYNGEE. The CDR3 is 15 amino acids. V lost 1 base to trimming and J lost 5 bases; unmatched junction nucleotides: 3. Drawing the rest from reference TRBV9 and TRBJ2-5, the complete variable domain is DSGVTQTPKHLITATGQRVTLRCSPRSGDLSVYWYQQSLDQGLQFLIQYYNGEERAKGNILERFSAQQFPDLHSELNLSSLELGDSALYFCASSVLAGGPETQYFGPGTRLLVL.

The J gene is TRBJ1-1, the V gene TRBV18, with 7 nucleotides matching TRBD1. The junction had 16 bases not matched to a gene; V was cut back by 3 bases and J by 6 bases. Germline V gene lookup returns CDR1 KGHSH and CDR2 LQKENI. The CDR3 is 17 residues long. As DNA, the CDR3 is TGTGCCAGCTCACCCATTCGGACAGGCAGCAGGTTGTCTGAAGCTTTCTTT. This gives the protein CASSPIRTGSRLSEAFF.

The rearrangement joins TRBV6-5 to TRBJ1-5; no clear D gene. The CDR3 totals 15 residues. Germline assignment: CDR1 MNHEY and CDR2 SVGAGI. Trimming cost V 0 bases and J 4 bases, with 10 bases left between them. The CDR3 sequence is CASSYSWLLNQPQHF. The CDR3 nucleotides read TGTGCCAGCAGTTACTCCTGGCTCCTGAATCAGCCCCAGCATTTT.

The chain joins TRBV6-5 to TRBJ2-1; D is ambiguous. Germline loops: CDR1 MNHEY, CDR2 SVGAGI. V was shortened by 2 bases and J by 2 bases, with 7 bases between the two germline ends. CDR3 length: 14 amino acids. Written as DNA, the CDR3 is TGTGCCAGCAGTTACAGCGCAGCCTACAATGAGCAGTTCTTC. Amino acids: CASSYSAAYNEQFF.

CDR3 bases: TGTGCCAGCGGCCCTTTGTCGTGGACAGATACGCAGTATTTT. Translating it yields CASGPLSWTDTQYF. J is TRBJ2-3 and V is TRBV5-4; the D is unclear. V was pared by 7 bases and J by 3 bases, with 15 bases between. Germline CDR1 reads SGHNT; CDR2 reads YYREEE (reference sequence). The length of the CDR3 is 14 residues.

This chain joins TRBV9 and TRBJ1-2, with D possibly matching TRBD1 (5 bases). The germline gives CDR1 SGDLS, CDR2 YYNGEE. The CDR3 covers 16 residues. Trimming removed 4 bases at V and 5 bases at J, with 21 bases between. CDR3 protein: CASSPGGTVRPYGYTF. The CDR3 coding sequence is TGTGCCAGCAGCCCGGGAGGGACCGTGCGACCTTATGGCTACACCTTC.

Details on this clone: At one boundary the junction diverges from the germline segment, which might be a read error. The V and J genes are TRBV7-9 and TRBJ1-2, with D maybe TRBD1 (6 bases). Germline CDR1 reads SEHNR; CDR2 reads FQNEAQ (reference sequence). The CDR3 runs to 14 residues. CDR3 coding DNA: TGTGCCAGCACCTTATCAGGGGCTGTCGATGGCTACACCTTC. This encodes CASTLSGAVDGYTF.

V and J are TRBV7-3 and TRBJ2-1, with TRBD1 matching over 10 bases. The CDR3 spans 16 residues. Germline CDR1 reads SGHTA; CDR2 reads FQGTGA. J gave up 4 bases and V 4 bases, and 7 bases lay outside the gene matches. The CDR3, as DNA: TGTGCCAGCAGCTCGTCCGGGACAGGGGAGTACAATGAGCAGTTCTTC. Amino acid sequence: CASSSSGTGEYNEQFF.

V and J are TRBV7-9 and TRBJ2-5, with 7 bases fitting TRBD1. CDR1 SEHNR and CDR2 FQNEAQ come from the germline V gene (reference sequence). With V trimmed by 1 base and J by 4 bases, 3 bases remained unmatched. CDR3 length equals 14 residues. This chain's CDR3 is CASSLVTGRETQYF. DNA of the CDR3: TGTGCCAGCAGCTTAGTGACAGGGCGAGAGACCCAGTACTTC.